This T cell receptor beta chain was retrieved from a study of CD8 T cells in Susac syndrome. TCR beta sequences were obtained from blood CD8+ and CD4+ T cells. The patients who served as multiple sclerosis controls were treatment-naive and had stable or active relapsing-remitting disease that fulfilled the revised McDonald criteria. TEMRA cells were enriched by FACS, and CD4+ and CD8+ T cells were negatively isolated. The V gene's germline CDR1 is MGHDK and CDR2 SYGVNS. V lost 3 bases, J lost 10 bases, and 7 bases lay in between. The length of the CDR3 is 12 residues. Reverse transcription of roughly 0.5 to 1 ug RNA was carried out with random hexamers. With immunoSEQ multiplex PCR, TCR beta CDR3 was amplified across 54 Vbeta and 13 Jbeta. One entry per CDR3 protein, called by TCRdb with MiXCR from the immunoSEQ multiplex PCR reads. The data show some 120,000 distinct CDR3 sequences, with 93% seen just once and roughly 0.32% held by the top ten.

The source material was CD8+ T cells from PBMCs. This TCR came from a human donor with multiple sclerosis. The rearrangement links TRBV25-1 to TRBJ1-6, with D uncertain. Here the CDR3 reads CASSDFKSPLHF. DNA of the CDR3: TGTGCCAGCAGTGATTTCAAGTCACCCCTCCACTTT.